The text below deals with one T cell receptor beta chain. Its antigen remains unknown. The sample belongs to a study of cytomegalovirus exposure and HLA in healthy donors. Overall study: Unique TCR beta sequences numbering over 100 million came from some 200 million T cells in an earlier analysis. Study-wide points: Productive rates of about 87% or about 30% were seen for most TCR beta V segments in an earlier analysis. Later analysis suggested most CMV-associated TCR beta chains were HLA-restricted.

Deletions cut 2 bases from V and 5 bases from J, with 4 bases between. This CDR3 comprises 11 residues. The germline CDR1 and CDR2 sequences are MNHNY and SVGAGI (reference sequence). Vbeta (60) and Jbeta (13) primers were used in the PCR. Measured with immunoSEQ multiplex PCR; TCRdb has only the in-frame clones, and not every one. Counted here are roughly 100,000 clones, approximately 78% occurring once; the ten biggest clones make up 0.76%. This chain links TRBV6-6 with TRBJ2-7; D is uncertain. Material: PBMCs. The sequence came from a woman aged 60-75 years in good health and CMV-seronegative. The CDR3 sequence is CASSYIDEQYF. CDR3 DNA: TGTGCCAGCAGTTACATCGACGAGCAGTACTTC.